A selection of T cell receptor beta chains follows, all from one sample in a study of Graves' ophthalmopathy and Graves' hyperthyroidism. TCRdb used MiXCR to reprocess the multiplex PCR reads, holding one entry per CDR3 protein. The sample yields hundreds of thousands of distinct CDR3 sequences, roughly 21% seen once. The sample was peripheral blood. The receptors stem from a woman younger than 30 with stable Graves' hyperthyroidism. Each CDR3 is given with its conserved first and last residue. The order of the fields is clone size, J gene, V gene, D gene, CDR3 DNA, CDR3 protein. A D gene is named only where the DNA matches it firmly. A row's size may be missing; if present it is once, few, many or a size class.

many	TRBJ2-7	TRBV12-3/TRBV12-4	TRBD1	TGTGCCAGCGCCAGGACAGGGGTCTACGAGCAGTACTTC	CASARTGVYEQYF
many	TRBJ2-7	TRBV2	TRBD1	TGTGCCAGCAACAGGGGGTCCTACGAGCAGTACTTC	CASNRGSYEQYF
many	TRBJ1-3	TRBV12-3/TRBV12-4	TRBD1	TGTGCCAGCAGTGAGACAGGGGCTGGAAACACCATATATTTT	CASSETGAGNTIYF
-	TRBJ1-1	TRBV6-5	TRBD1	TGTGCCAGCAGTTACGGGGGACAGGGTGATACGGAAGCTTTCTTT	CASSYGGQGDTEAFF
-	TRBJ2-3	TRBV6-1	TRBD1	TGTGCCAGCAGTAAAACAGGGGACGATACAGATACGCAGTATTTT	CASSKTGDDTDTQYF
many	TRBJ1-2	TRBV7-8	-	TGTGCCAGCAGCTTAAGGCGTTTAGCTAACTATGGCTACACCTTC	CASSLRRLANYGYTF
-	TRBJ1-1	TRBV19	-	TGTGCCAGTAGTTCGGGTAGGGGATGGACTGAAGCTTTCTTT	CASSSGRGWTEAFF
many	TRBJ2-4	TRBV6-1	TRBD1	TGTGCCAGCAGTGAAGGGGGCGGGACAGGGGAAAACATTAAGTACTTC	CASSEGGGTGENIKYF
few	TRBJ2-2	TRBV28	-	TGTGCCAGCAGCAAGCACTATACCGCTGCGAACACCGGGGAGCTGTTTTTT	CASSKHYTAANTGELFF
many	TRBJ2-3	TRBV4-1	TRBD2	TGCGCCAGCAGCCAAGTTCGGAGAGCGGGAGGAGGAGATACGCAGTATTTT	CASSQVRRAGGGDTQYF
many	TRBJ1-2	TRBV30	TRBD1	TGTGCCTGGGGCCGGGACAGGCCTTCTAACTATGGCTACACCTTC	CAWGRDRPSNYGYTF
-	TRBJ2-7	TRBV20-1	-	TGCAGTGCTAGAGAGGCAGGGCCAGACTACGAGCAGTACTTC	CSAREAGPDYEQYF
many	TRBJ1-1	TRBV7-6	-	TGTGCCAGCAGCTTGGGATCCTATCGGGGGCGTATGAACACTGAAGCTTTCTTT	CASSLGSYRGRMNTEAFF
many	TRBJ1-5	TRBV6-1	-	TGTGCCAGCAGTGAAGCCGGGACCGTTCTCATCAATCAGCCCCAGCATTTT	CASSEAGTVLINQPQHF
-	TRBJ2-7	TRBV11-2	-	TGTGCCAGCAGCTTAGGCATTTGGGGCTTCGAGCAGTACTTC	CASSLGIWGFEQYF
many	TRBJ1-3	TRBV30	-	TGTGCCTGGAGTGTAAGGCGGCAGATGGGAAACACCATATATTTT	CAWSVRRQMGNTIYF
many	TRBJ2-7	TRBV14	-	TGTGCCATCGGCGAGGGCGAGCAGTACTTC	CAIGEGEQYF
many	TRBJ1-5	TRBV12-5	-	TGTGCTAGTGGCCTTGACAAACTCCACAAGCGGCCCCAGCATTTT	CASGLDKLHKRPQHF
few	TRBJ1-1	TRBV6-1	TRBD1	TGTGCCAGCAGTGCACAGGGGCGGACTGAAGCTTTCTTT	CASSAQGRTEAFF
few	TRBJ2-7	TRBV20-1	-	TGCAGTGCCGAGACCCCGGGACACGGCTCCTACGAGCAGTACTTC	CSAETPGHGSYEQYF
many	TRBJ1-1	TRBV20-1	-	TGCAGTGCTAATGTCCCCCTGATGAACACTGAAGCTTTCTTT	CSANVPLMNTEAFF
many	TRBJ1-1	TRBV29-1	TRBD1	TGCAGCGTTGAACCCGCCAGGGGGACTGAAGCTTTCTTT	CSVEPARGTEAFF
-	TRBJ1-2	TRBV6-1	-	TGTGCCAGCAGTGAGATCCCAGATTATGGCTACACCTTC	CASSEIPDYGYTF
many	TRBJ1-5	TRBV28	-	TGTGCCAGCACTACCTGGGACGGTGATCAGCCCCAGCATTTT	CASTTWDGDQPQHF
many	TRBJ2-5	TRBV15	-	TGTGCCACCAGCAGAGGGAATTGGGAGACCCAGTACTTC	CATSRGNWETQYF
many	TRBJ1-5	TRBV9	-	TGTGCCAGCAGCTCGGACGGGGAGACTCAGCCCCAGCATTTT	CASSSDGETQPQHF
-	TRBJ1-5	TRBV29-1	-	TGCAGCGTTGCCCAGCAACCTAATCAGCCCCAGCATTTT	CSVAQQPNQPQHF
many	TRBJ2-7	TRBV27	TRBD2	TGTGCCAGCAGTTTAACCCCCGGGACTAGTTCCTACGAGCAGTACTTC	CASSLTPGTSSYEQYF
-	TRBJ1-4	TRBV6-1	-	TGTGCCAGCAGACGGGGGCGAACTAATGAAAAACTGTTTTTT	CASRRGRTNEKLFF
few	TRBJ1-6	TRBV6-2/TRBV6-3	-	TGTGCCAGCAGTTCCCTGGGGGGTACCGATTCACCCCTCCACTTT	CASSSLGGTDSPLHF
few	TRBJ2-4	TRBV11-2	TRBD2	TGTGCCAGCCCCCCGGGCAGGCCTAAAACTAGCGGGGGAGCCAAAAACATTCAGTACTTC	CASPPGRPKTSGGAKNIQYF
many	TRBJ2-2	TRBV9	-	TGTGCCAGCAGCGCCGCAGCCTCGGGGAACACCGGGGAGCTGTTTTTT	CASSAAASGNTGELFF
many	TRBJ2-5	TRBV7-9	TRBD2	TGTGCCAGCAGCCCGACTAGCGGGAGAAGGGTAGGAGAGACCCAGTACTTC	CASSPTSGRRVGETQYF
-	TRBJ2-7	TRBV4-2	-	TGTGCCAGCAGCCAAGTGGCGGGGAGACCCTACGAGCAGTACTTC	CASSQVAGRPYEQYF
-	TRBJ1-1	TRBV2	TRBD1	TGTGCCAGCTCCGGGACAGGGAAAGAAGCTTTCTTT	CASSGTGKEAFF
-	TRBJ2-5	TRBV6-2/TRBV6-3	TRBD2	TGTGCCAGCAGTTACCCTCTAGCGGGGGACCAAGAGACCCAGTACTTC	CASSYPLAGDQETQYF
-	TRBJ1-5	TRBV10-3	TRBD1	TGTGCCATCAGTGAGTCGACAGGGGGAACGACGCCCCAGCATTTT	CAISESTGGTTPQHF
many	TRBJ2-7	TRBV27	-	TGTGCCAGCAGTCCACTTGGGGGTTCCTACGAGCAGTACTTC	CASSPLGGSYEQYF
few	TRBJ2-5	TRBV7-9	-	TGTGCCAGCAGCTTAACGAGCACGGGGGAAGAGACCCAGTACTTC	CASSLTSTGEETQYF
many	TRBJ2-5	TRBV10-3	-	TGTGCCATCAGTGAGGGCAAAACGGGGACCCAGTACTTC	CAISEGKTGTQYF
-	TRBJ2-7	TRBV7-2	-	TGTGCCAGCAGCGCTTCAGGTATCCAAACTTACGAGCAGTACTTC	CASSASGIQTYEQYF
many	TRBJ1-5	TRBV7-2	TRBD1	TGTGCCAGCAGTTCTAGGACAGGAGGGGATCAGCCCCAGCATTTT	CASSSRTGGDQPQHF
many	TRBJ2-5	TRBV7-9	TRBD2	TGTGCCAGCAGCGAACTAGCGGGACGAGAGACCCAGTACTTC	CASSELAGRETQYF
many	TRBJ2-7	TRBV12-3/TRBV12-4	-	TGTGCCAGCAACCGTCAGGTGGGACCCTCCTACGAGCAGTACTTC	CASNRQVGPSYEQYF
many	TRBJ1-6	TRBV5-4	-	TGTGCCAGCAGCCCTGGTAATTCACCCCTCCACTTT	CASSPGNSPLHF
many	TRBJ2-7	TRBV6-5	-	TGTGCCAGCAGTTACGGCAGGCCGAGCTCCTACGAGCAGTACTTC	CASSYGRPSSYEQYF
many	TRBJ2-2	TRBV29-1	TRBD1	TGCAGCGTTGTGACAGGGGGGGCCGGGGAGCTGTTTTTT	CSVVTGGAGELFF
-	TRBJ1-5	TRBV7-2	-	TGTGCCAGCAGCTTAGAGTCGGGCCATCAGCCCCAGCATTTT	CASSLESGHQPQHF
many	TRBJ2-7	TRBV12-3/TRBV12-4	TRBD2	TGTGCCAGCAGCCCCGGACTAGCGGAGTTGAGCGAGCAGTACTTC	CASSPGLAELSEQYF
-	TRBJ2-7	TRBV28	TRBD1	TGTGCCAGCAGTCCCCCCGGGACAGGGGCCTACGAGCAGTGCTTC	CASSPPGTGAYEQCF